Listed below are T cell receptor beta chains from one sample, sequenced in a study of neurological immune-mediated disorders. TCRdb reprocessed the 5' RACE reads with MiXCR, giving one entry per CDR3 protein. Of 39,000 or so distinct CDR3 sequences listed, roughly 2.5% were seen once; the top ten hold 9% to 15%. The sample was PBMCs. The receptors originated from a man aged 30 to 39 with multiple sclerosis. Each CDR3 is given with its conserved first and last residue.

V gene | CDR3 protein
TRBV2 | CASRGPSHNQPQHF
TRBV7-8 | CASSLMDRDYSGANVLTF
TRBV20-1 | CSARDESLHILAGYEQYF
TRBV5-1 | CASSLQQGPGELFF
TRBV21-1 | CASSTSWQGLNIQYF
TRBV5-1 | CASSPDSNTEAFF
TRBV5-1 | CASRQLAGITDTQYF
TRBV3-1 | CASSQGAASGANVLTF
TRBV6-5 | CASSREQFNSPLHF
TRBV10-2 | CASSAGDPGDNSPLHF
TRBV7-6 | CASSPTPAGANEQFF
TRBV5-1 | CASSLDSANYGYTF
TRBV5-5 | CASSLGGRTDTQYF
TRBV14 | CASSQRRGRASGELFF
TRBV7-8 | CASSAPGTGGRQPQHF
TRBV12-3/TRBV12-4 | CASSFLRNYGYTF
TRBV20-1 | CSARLARAYNEQFF
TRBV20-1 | CSAEGHRSSYNEQFF
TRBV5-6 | CASSLAGGGKIYEQYF
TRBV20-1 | CSAVKNGYTF
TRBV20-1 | CSARDGLGYGYTF
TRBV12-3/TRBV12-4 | CASSQGFSTDTQYF
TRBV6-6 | CASSYSDRGYRYNEQFF
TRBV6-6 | CASSYGTGVLPQHF
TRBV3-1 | CASRTGEDSPLHF
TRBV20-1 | CSAQKRVGETQYF
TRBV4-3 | CASSQDGAGADTQYF
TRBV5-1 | CASSLQVSSYEQYF
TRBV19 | CASSYRGDSYEQYF
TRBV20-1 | CSARAGAGDYYEQYF
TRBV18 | CASFPQLGETQYF
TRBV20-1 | CSASHPTYNEQFF